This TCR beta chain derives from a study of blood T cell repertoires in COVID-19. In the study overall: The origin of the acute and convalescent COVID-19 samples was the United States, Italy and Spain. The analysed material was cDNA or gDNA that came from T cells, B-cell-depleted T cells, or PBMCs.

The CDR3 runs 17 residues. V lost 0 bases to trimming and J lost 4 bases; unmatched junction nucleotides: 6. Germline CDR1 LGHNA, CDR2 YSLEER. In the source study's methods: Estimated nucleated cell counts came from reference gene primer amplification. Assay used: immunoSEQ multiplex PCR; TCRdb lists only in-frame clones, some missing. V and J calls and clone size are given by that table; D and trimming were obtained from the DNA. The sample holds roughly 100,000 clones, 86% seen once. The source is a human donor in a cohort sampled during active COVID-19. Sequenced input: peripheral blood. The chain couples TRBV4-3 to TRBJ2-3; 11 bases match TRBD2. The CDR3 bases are TGCGCCAGCAGCCAAGATACACTAGCGGGAGTATCAGATACGCAGTATTTT. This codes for CASSQDTLAGVSDTQYF.